This TCR beta chain is from a study of post-analysis software for immune sequencing data. Study-wide points: Patients showed TRBV5-6, TRBV5-1 and TRBV20-1 among about five TRBV segments more frequent than in controls.

Carried by the TCR beta cDNA libraries were unique molecular identifiers. TCRdb passed the PCR reads through MiXCR, listing each CDR3 protein once. In the table there are a few hundred thousand distinct CDR3 sequences, roughly 34% of which are singletons. With 5 bases clipped from V and 2 bases from J, the junction kept 8 bases outside the gene matches. The CDR3 loop spans 16 amino acids. Germline V gene sequence: CDR1 SGHTA, CDR2 FQGTGA. This clonotype showed up just a few times. The target antigen is unknown. The source material was blood. This chain connects TRBV7-3 to TRBJ2-3, with 9 bases aligning to TRBD2. This TCR derives from a girl under 18 with multiple sclerosis. CDR3 protein: CASSLLAGGPTDTQYF. The CDR3 DNA is TGTGCCAGCAGCCTACTGGCGGGGGGGCCCACAGATACGCAGTATTTT.